Listed below are T cell receptor beta chains from one sample, sequenced in a study of human T cells and chemical hapten exposure. One entry per CDR3 protein, called by TCRdb with MiXCR from the RACE reads. The sample consists of around 200,000 distinct CDR3 sequences, around 25% of them appearing once. Sequenced here: whole blood, sampled in connection with sensitization to the hapten diphenylcyclopropenone (DPC). These receptor sequences come from a woman aged 40 to 50 with alopecia areata. Some clones in this sample may be carry-over from other donors' samples. Each CDR3 is given with its conserved first and last residue. The order of the fields is clone size, J gene, V gene, D gene, CDR3 protein, CDR3 DNA. The D gene is left open where the match is weak. For some rows the clone size is stated as once, few or many, or as a class when expanded; others skip it.

clone_size: -; j_call: TRBJ1-5; v_call: TRBV12-3/TRBV12-4; d_call: -; cdr3_aa: CASSFLGAGNQPQHF; cdr3_nt: TGTGCCAGCAGTTTCTTGGGGGCGGGCAATCAGCCCCAGCATTTT
clone_size: -; j_call: TRBJ2-7; v_call: TRBV29-1; d_call: -; cdr3_aa: CSVPAQDTYEQYF; cdr3_nt: TGCAGCGTTCCGGCGCAGGACACCTACGAGCAGTACTTC
clone_size: -; j_call: TRBJ1-2; v_call: TRBV12-3/TRBV12-4; d_call: -; cdr3_aa: CASSPGTEYGYTF; cdr3_nt: TGTGCCAGCAGCCCCGGGACTGAGTATGGCTACACCTTC
clone_size: few; j_call: TRBJ1-2; v_call: TRBV20-1; d_call: -; cdr3_aa: CSARVPGIYGYTF; cdr3_nt: TGCAGTGCTAGAGTTCCAGGAATCTATGGCTACACCTTC
clone_size: -; j_call: TRBJ2-4; v_call: TRBV12-5; d_call: TRBD2; cdr3_aa: CASGSGRGGNILYF; cdr3_nt: TGTGCTAGTGGTTCGGGACGGGGGGGAAACATTCTGTACTTC
clone_size: -; j_call: TRBJ2-1; v_call: TRBV24-1; d_call: -; cdr3_aa: CATGGEGGEQFF; cdr3_nt: TGTGCCACCGGCGGGGAGGGGGGTGAGCAGTTCTTC
clone_size: many; j_call: TRBJ2-3; v_call: TRBV5-1; d_call: TRBD2; cdr3_aa: CASSLAGSTDTQYF; cdr3_nt: TGTGCCAGCAGTTTAGCGGGAAGCACAGATACGCAGTATTTT
clone_size: few; j_call: TRBJ2-6; v_call: TRBV7-9; d_call: -; cdr3_aa: CASSPPGERQVSSGANVLTF; cdr3_nt: TGTGCCAGCAGCCCGCCCGGCGAGAGACAGGTCTCCTCTGGGGCCAACGTCCTGACTTTC
clone_size: -; j_call: TRBJ2-3; v_call: TRBV27; d_call: -; cdr3_aa: CASSSGGYTDTQYF; cdr3_nt: TGTGCCAGCAGCTCAGGGGGGTACACAGATACGCAGTATTTT
clone_size: many; j_call: TRBJ2-5; v_call: TRBV29-1; d_call: -; cdr3_aa: CGVSEGSGETQYF; cdr3_nt: TGCGGAGTATCGGAAGGTAGCGGAGAGACCCAGTACTTC
clone_size: few; j_call: TRBJ2-5; v_call: TRBV20-1; d_call: -; cdr3_aa: CSARAPQGSLKTQYF; cdr3_nt: TGCAGTGCTAGAGCCCCACAGGGTAGTTTGAAGACCCAGTACTTC
clone_size: -; j_call: TRBJ2-2; v_call: TRBV6-2/TRBV6-3; d_call: -; cdr3_aa: CASAILRAGGELFF; cdr3_nt: TGTGCCAGCGCTATACTACGCGCTGGGGGGGAGCTGTTTTTT
clone_size: -; j_call: TRBJ2-3; v_call: TRBV7-6; d_call: TRBD2; cdr3_aa: CASSLMTSGRGTDTQYF; cdr3_nt: TGTGCCAGCAGCTTAATGACTAGCGGGAGAGGCACAGATACGCAGTATTTT
clone_size: once; j_call: TRBJ2-7; v_call: TRBV7-9; d_call: -; cdr3_aa: CASSLTATEQYF; cdr3_nt: TGTGCCAGCAGCCTAACCGCGACCGAGCAGTACTTC
clone_size: -; j_call: TRBJ1-2; v_call: TRBV29-1; d_call: -; cdr3_aa: CSVAFRNGGYTF; cdr3_nt: TGCAGCGTTGCATTCCGGAACGGCGGCTACACCTTC
clone_size: few; j_call: TRBJ2-7; v_call: TRBV28; d_call: -; cdr3_aa: CASSLIDEQYF; cdr3_nt: TGTGCCAGCAGCCTCATCGACGAGCAGTACTTC
clone_size: few; j_call: TRBJ2-2; v_call: TRBV24-1; d_call: -; cdr3_aa: CATSDPGVNTGELFF; cdr3_nt: TGTGCCACCAGTGATCCAGGGGTCAACACCGGGGAGCTGTTTTTT
clone_size: -; j_call: TRBJ2-7; v_call: TRBV10-2; d_call: TRBD1; cdr3_aa: CASSELDRALYF; cdr3_nt: TGCGCCAGCAGTGAGCTGGACAGGGCCCTGTACTTC
clone_size: -; j_call: TRBJ1-2; v_call: TRBV7-2; d_call: -; cdr3_aa: CASSLDQGIYGYNF; cdr3_nt: TGTGCCAGCAGCTTAGATCAGGGGATCTATGGCTACAACTTC
clone_size: few; j_call: TRBJ2-1; v_call: TRBV6-2/TRBV6-3; d_call: -; cdr3_aa: CASSYELGSYNEQFF; cdr3_nt: TGTGCCAGCAGTTACGAGTTAGGTTCCTACAATGAGCAGTTCTTC
clone_size: -; j_call: TRBJ2-2; v_call: TRBV7-2; d_call: -; cdr3_aa: CASSADPAVAAGELFF; cdr3_nt: TGTGCCAGCAGCGCAGATCCTGCGGTCGCGGCCGGGGAGCTGTTTTTT
clone_size: few; j_call: TRBJ1-5; v_call: TRBV4-2; d_call: TRBD1; cdr3_aa: CASSQRTGGEDQPQHF; cdr3_nt: TGTGCCAGCAGCCAACGGACAGGGGGCGAGGATCAGCCCCAGCATTTT
clone_size: few; j_call: TRBJ2-5; v_call: TRBV28; d_call: -; cdr3_aa: CASRLHRLGTQYF; cdr3_nt: TGTGCCAGCAGGTTGCACCGACTGGGGACCCAGTACTTC
clone_size: -; j_call: TRBJ2-7; v_call: TRBV6-5; d_call: -; cdr3_aa: CASSYSIGARSWQYF; cdr3_nt: TGTGCCAGCAGTTACTCGATTGGGGCGCGTTCTTGGCAGTACTTC
clone_size: -; j_call: TRBJ2-3; v_call: TRBV12-3/TRBV12-4; d_call: -; cdr3_aa: CASTRSADTQYF; cdr3_nt: TGTGCCAGCACCCGTTCCGCAGATACGCAGTATTTT
clone_size: -; j_call: TRBJ2-4; v_call: TRBV7-3; d_call: -; cdr3_aa: CASSLSAAANIQYF; cdr3_nt: TGTGCCAGCAGCTTGTCCGCAGCGGCAAACATTCAGTACTTC
clone_size: few; j_call: TRBJ2-7; v_call: TRBV10-3; d_call: TRBD2; cdr3_aa: CAISEAGLAGSEQYF; cdr3_nt: TGTGCCATCAGTGAAGCCGGACTAGCGGGATCCGAGCAGTACTTC
clone_size: -; j_call: TRBJ2-5; v_call: TRBV6-5; d_call: -; cdr3_aa: CASSYVPQETQYF; cdr3_nt: TGTGCCAGCAGTTACGTCCCACAAGAGACCCAGTACTTC
clone_size: -; j_call: TRBJ2-6; v_call: TRBV20-1; d_call: TRBD2; cdr3_aa: CSARPPGLAASGANVLTF; cdr3_nt: TGCAGTGCTAGACCACCGGGACTAGCCGCCTCCGGGGCCAACGTCCTGACTTTC
clone_size: few; j_call: TRBJ2-1; v_call: TRBV4-2; d_call: TRBD2; cdr3_aa: CASSQDLAAGLYNEQFF; cdr3_nt: TGTGCCAGCAGCCAAGATCTAGCAGCGGGACTCTACAATGAGCAGTTCTTC
clone_size: -; j_call: TRBJ2-3; v_call: TRBV5-4; d_call: -; cdr3_aa: CASSKGVGTDTQYF; cdr3_nt: TGTGCCAGCAGCAAGGGGGTAGGAACAGATACGCAGTATTTT
clone_size: -; j_call: TRBJ2-3; v_call: TRBV10-3; d_call: TRBD2; cdr3_aa: CAISELTSGSEDTQYF; cdr3_nt: TGTGCCATCAGTGAGTTAACTAGCGGGAGTGAAGATACGCAGTATTTT
clone_size: -; j_call: TRBJ1-1; v_call: TRBV27; d_call: -; cdr3_aa: CASSPVFNTEAFF; cdr3_nt: TGTGCCAGCAGTCCAGTCTTTAACACTGAAGCTTTCTTT
clone_size: few; j_call: TRBJ1-6; v_call: TRBV7-2; d_call: -; cdr3_aa: CASSLVEGSPLHF; cdr3_nt: TGTGCCAGCAGCTTAGTGGAGGGTTCACCCCTCCACTTT
clone_size: -; j_call: TRBJ2-7; v_call: TRBV6-1; d_call: -; cdr3_aa: CASSEPGSYEQYF; cdr3_nt: TGTGCCAGCAGTGAACCGGGTTCCTACGAGCAGTACTTC
clone_size: -; j_call: TRBJ1-1; v_call: TRBV7-9; d_call: -; cdr3_aa: CASSPEGNTEAFF; cdr3_nt: TGTGCCAGCAGCCCCGAGGGTAACACTGAAGCTTTCTTT
clone_size: few; j_call: TRBJ1-5; v_call: TRBV3-1; d_call: -; cdr3_aa: CASSQDRLGDQPQHF; cdr3_nt: TGTGCCAGCAGCCAAGATCGCTTAGGAGATCAGCCCCAGCATTTT